This TCR beta chain was sequenced in a study of CD8 T cells in Susac syndrome. The CDR3 is 13 residues long. V lost 5 bases and J lost 3; bases outside the gene matches: 4. The RNA, roughly 0.45 to 1 ug, was put through reverse transcription using random hexamers. TCRdb used MiXCR to reprocess the immunoSEQ multiplex PCR reads, holding one entry per CDR3 protein. The table includes roughly 120,000 distinct CDR3 sequences, about 94% detected once. FACS was used to enrich TEMRA cells, whereas the CD8+ and CD4+ T cells were obtained by negative isolation. The material sequenced was CD4+ T cells from PBMCs. This receptor was obtained from a human donor in good health. The chain links TRBV12-3 or TRBV12-4 to TRBJ2-7; 7 bases align to TRBD1. The chain's CDR3 is CASSRDSYYEQYF. CDR3 coding DNA: TGTGCCAGCAGTAGGGACAGCTACTACGAGCAGTACTTC.